This T cell receptor (beta chain) was sequenced during a study of CD8 T cells in Susac syndrome. Negative isolation yielded CD8+ and CD4+ T cells; FACS enriched TEMRA cells. CDR3 length: 15 amino acids. Germline V gene data show CDR1 as LNHDA and CDR2 as SQIVND (reference sequence). V lost 10 bases to trimming and J lost 11 bases, with 26 bases between them. After extraction with the RNeasy kit, roughly 0.5 to 1 ug of the RNA was reverse transcribed using random hexamers. TCRdb reanalysed the immunoSEQ multiplex PCR reads using MiXCR and keeps one entry per CDR3 protein. The sample lists about 180,000 distinct CDR3 sequences, 95% to 97% seen once, with around 0.13% in the top ten.

The sequence was obtained from a human donor with Susac syndrome. The chain is built from TRBV19 and TRBJ2-2; possible D gene TRBD2, 6 bases. The sequenced sample consisted of CD4+ T cells from PBMCs. The CDR3 sequence: CATQVWGRLGGELFF. The CDR3 region has the DNA TGTGCCACCCAGGTCTGGGGTCGCCTGGGGGGAGAGCTGTTTTTT.